A single sample gave rise to the 31 T cell receptor beta chains below, sequenced in a study of cytomegalovirus exposure and HLA in healthy donors. Using immunoSEQ multiplex PCR, the repertoire was profiled, and TCRdb retains in-frame clones only, with some absent. The sample lists 200,000 to 300,000 clones; roughly 89% were seen once. Sample: PBMCs. These receptors all come from a man aged 18 to 30 in good health and CMV-seronegative.

The chain couples TRBV5-1 to TRBJ1-3, with a possible D match to TRBD1 (6 bases). CDR1 and CDR2 from the germline V gene are SGHRS and YFSETQ. The V end was cut by 2 bases, the J end by 4 bases, with 10 bases between. CDR3 size: 14 residues. Here the CDR3 reads CASSFSGDGNTIYF. The CDR3 DNA follows: TGCGCCAGCAGCTTTTCAGGGGACGGAAACACCATATATTTT.

The V gene is TRBV6-6, the J gene TRBJ2-2; D gene uncertain. CDR1 MNHNY and CDR2 SVGAGI come from the germline V gene (reference sequence). V lost 5 bases, J lost 2 bases, and 3 bases lay in between. The CDR3 totals 12 residues. CDR3 coding DNA: TGTGCCAGCAGTCAAAACACCGGGGAGCTGTTTTTT. Its protein is CASSQNTGELFF.

The CDR3 sequence: CASGTDTQYF. The CDR3 coding sequence is TGCGCCTCGGGCACAGATACGCAGTATTTT. The chain recombines TRBV5-1 with TRBJ2-3, with no clear D. Between the trimmed V and J ends, which lost 10 bases and 1 base, there was a span of 4 bases. The CDR3 contains 10 residues. The V gene's germline CDR1 is SGHRS and CDR2 YFSETQ.

The chain joins TRBV13 to TRBJ2-7, with a possible D match to TRBD2 (6 bases). Per germline, CDR1 PRHDT and CDR2 FYEKMQ (reference sequence). The CDR3 has 13 amino acids. V was clipped by 5 bases and J by 8 bases, with 16 bases between them. The CDR3 coding sequence is TGTGCCAGCAGCCCGAACGGGCGGGACCAGCAGTACTTC. Its translation: CASSPNGRDQQYF.

V is TRBV27 and J is TRBJ1-2; perhaps TRBD1 as D (5 bases). Germline V lookup: CDR1 MNHEY, CDR2 SMNVEV (reference sequence). With 3 bases removed from V and 4 bases from J, the gap between germline ends came to 15 bases. The CDR3 length is 15 residues. CDR3 nucleotides: TGTGCCAGCAGTTTGGGGCCACCCGCCTTCTATGGCTACACCTTC. The encoded protein is CASSLGPPAFYGYTF.

The rearrangement uses TRBV9 and TRBJ2-1; 10 bases match TRBD2. The CDR3 consists of 16 residues. With V trimmed by 1 base and J by 2 bases, 3 bases remained unmatched. CDR1 and CDR2 (germline): SGDLS, YYNGEE. CDR3 bases: TGTGCCAGCAGCGTAAAGGGACTAGCGACCTACAATGAGCAGTTCTTC. Protein product: CASSVKGLATYNEQFF.

The chain has TRBV5-6 and TRBJ2-7; 11 bases fit TRBD2. The V segment lost 6 bases and the J segment 0 bases; nucleotides outside the gene matches: 5. Germline V gives CDR1 SGHDT, CDR2 YYEEEE. CDR3 size: 15 residues. The CDR3: CASNVAGGPSYEQYF. Here the CDR3 DNA reads TGTGCCAGCAACGTAGCGGGAGGGCCCTCCTACGAGCAGTACTTC.

This chain uses TRBV18 with TRBJ1-2; 10 positions match TRBD1. This CDR3 is 11 amino acids long. The trim removed 6 bases at V and 8 bases at J, leaving 0 bases unmatched. Looked up from germline, CDR1 is KGHSH and CDR2 is LQKENI. The CDR3 DNA is TGTGCCAGCTCGGACAGGGGGGGCTACACCTTC. Encoded protein: CASSDRGGYTF.

The chain is built from TRBV6-5 and TRBJ2-7; D is possibly TRBD1 (6 bases). The CDR3 covers 13 residues. V was cut by 6 bases and J by 4 bases, with 13 bases left in between. Germline-derived CDR1 and CDR2 are MNHEY and SVGAGI. CDR3 in DNA: TGTGCCAGCAGGGATGGACAGCGTTACGAGCAGTACTTC. Protein product: CASRDGQRYEQYF.

The genes are TRBV29-1 and TRBJ2-5; 8 bases line up with TRBD2. The J segment lost 3 bases and the V segment lost 6 bases, leaving 9 bases of the junction unmatched. The CDR3 runs to 14 residues. Germline V gives CDR1 SQVTM, CDR2 ANQGSEA. The CDR3 here is CSVYARGGEETQYF. The CDR3 nucleotides read TGCAGCGTGTATGCACGGGGGGGCGAAGAGACCCAGTACTTC.

The V call is TRBV5-1, the J call TRBJ2-2, with D tentatively TRBD1 (5 bases). V shed 1 base and J shed 6 bases, with 10 bases lying between them. Germline V gives CDR1 SGHRS, CDR2 YFSETQ. CDR3 length: 14 residues. The CDR3 spells CASSLQGRAGELFF. The CDR3, as DNA: TGCGCCAGCAGCTTGCAGGGTAGAGCCGGGGAGCTGTTTTTT.

The chain's CDR3 is CASSEWGAGGGVNEQFF. CDR3 nucleotide sequence: TGTGCCAGCAGTGAGTGGGGAGCGGGGGGTGGCGTGAATGAGCAGTTCTTC. This chain uses TRBV25-1 with TRBJ2-1; 9 bases align to TRBD2. The CDR3 runs 17 residues. The V gene's germline CDR1 is MGHDK and CDR2 SYGVNS. The J segment lost 7 bases and the V segment lost 3 bases, leaving 13 bases of the junction unmatched.

The J gene is TRBJ2-1, the V gene TRBV4-3; 8 bases agree with TRBD2. CDR3 length: 20 residues. Germline assignment: CDR1 LGHNA and CDR2 YSLEER. J gave up 4 bases and V 0 bases, and 17 bases lay outside the gene matches. As DNA, the CDR3 is TGCGCCAGCAGCCAAGAGGGACTAGGGGGACCCAAGACACCGTACAATGAGCAGTTCTTC. Translation gives CASSQEGLGGPKTPYNEQFF.

The rearrangement uses TRBV15 and TRBJ2-5, with a tentative D call TRBD2 (5 bases). Looked up from germline, CDR1 is LNHNV and CDR2 is YYDKDF (reference sequence). V gave up 0 bases and J gave up 3 bases, with 5 bases separating them. The CDR3 totals 13 residues. CDR3 protein: CATSREREETQYF. The CDR3 nucleotides are TGTGCCACCAGCAGAGAGCGGGAAGAGACCCAGTACTTC.

This clone was recorded a few times. The V gene is TRBV27, the J gene TRBJ2-5; D is uncertain. V shed 4 bases and J shed 4 bases, with 4 bases lying between them. The CDR3 length is 11 residues. From germline, CDR1 is MNHEY and CDR2 SMNVEV (reference sequence). This chain's CDR3 is CASSSLETQYF. CDR3 bases: TGTGCCAGCAGTTCTTTAGAGACCCAGTACTTC.

This clone was seen just once. The chain has TRBV25-1 and TRBJ2-3; 9 bases fit TRBD1. From germline, CDR1 is MGHDK and CDR2 SYGVNS. The V gene end was trimmed by 5 bases and the J gene end by 2 bases; junction bases not matched to a gene: 8. The CDR3 runs 16 residues. In nucleotides, the CDR3 is TGTGCCAGCAGTAGGAGGGGGACAGGGAACACAGATACGCAGTATTTT. It specifies CASSRRGTGNTDTQYF.

The chain uses TRBV29-1 and TRBJ2-7, with 10 bases fitting TRBD2. Germline values: CDR1 SQVTM, CDR2 ANQGSEA. This CDR3 has 12 residues. The J segment lost 2 bases and the V segment lost 7 bases, leaving 2 bases of the junction unmatched. CDR3 residues: CSAGLAAYEQYF. Written as DNA, the CDR3 is TGCAGCGCCGGACTAGCGGCCTACGAGCAGTACTTC.

The chain uses TRBV7-2 and TRBJ1-3; D ambiguous. Trimming removed 2 bases at V and 0 bases at J, with 14 bases between. This CDR3 comprises 17 residues. Germline V gene data show CDR1 as SGHTA and CDR2 as FQGNSA. CDR3 coding DNA: TGTGCCAGCAGCTTAATGGCAGGAAGAAGCTCTGGAAACACCATATATTTT. It encodes CASSLMAGRSSGNTIYF.

The rearrangement links TRBV27 to TRBJ1-2; possibly TRBD1 for D (5 bases). There are 14 residues in the CDR3. Trimming took 6 bases from V and 7 from J, leaving 18 bases between them. Looked up from germline, CDR1 is MNHEY and CDR2 is SMNVEV (reference sequence). CDR3 protein: CASSPIFGGGGYTF. DNA of the CDR3: TGTGCCAGCAGCCCAATTTTTGGGGGAGGTGGCTACACCTTC.

In DNA form, the CDR3 reads TGTGCCACCAGCAGAGATCTGAGGGAGCGCGCCGGGGAGCTGTTTTTT. Encoded protein: CATSRDLRERAGELFF. The V and J genes are TRBV15 and TRBJ2-2, with a weak D call TRBD2 (5 bases). This CDR3 has 16 residues. Germline values: CDR1 LNHNV, CDR2 YYDKDF (reference sequence). Trimming shortened V by 0 bases and J by 6 bases, and 14 bases separated the two germline ends.

The chain links TRBV28 to TRBJ1-5, with 10 positions matching TRBD1. Germline trimming cut 5 bases from V and 9 bases from J; bases unmatched to any gene: 10. The CDR3 is made up of 15 amino acids. Germline V gene sequence: CDR1 MDHEN, CDR2 SYDVKM. DNA of the CDR3: TGTGCCAGCAGTGAGGGACAGGGGATGGATACGCCCCAGCATTTT. This codes for CASSEGQGMDTPQHF.

The V gene is TRBV25-1, the J gene TRBJ1-1; TRBD1 is a possible D gene (5 bases). V shed 4 bases and J shed 5 bases, with 14 bases lying between them. The CDR3 length is 14 residues. From germline, CDR1 is MGHDK and CDR2 SYGVNS. CDR3 DNA: TGTGCCAGCAGTGTTGGGGGAGGGGATACTGAAGCTTTCTTT. It specifies CASSVGGGDTEAFF.

The chain employs TRBV9 and TRBJ1-5; the D gene is possibly TRBD1 (6 bases). The V and J ends lost 2 bases and 7 bases respectively, with 13 bases between them. CDR3 length: 14 amino acids. The germline V gene encodes CDR1 SGDLS and CDR2 YYNGEE. This CDR3 reads CASSVYRVEQPQHF. The CDR3 DNA sequence: TGTGCCAGCAGCGTTTACAGGGTCGAGCAGCCCCAGCATTTT.

The V and J genes are TRBV30 and TRBJ2-3; 7 bases are shared with TRBD1. V lost 2 bases and J lost 1; bases outside the gene matches: 3. The CDR3 has 14 residues. The germline CDR1 and CDR2 sequences are GTSNPN and SVGIG (reference sequence). The CDR3 DNA reads TGTGCCTGGAGTCTTACAGGGGGCACAGATACGCAGTATTTT. Translating gives CAWSLTGGTDTQYF.

This clone was counted a single time. V gene TRBV4-3 combines with J gene TRBJ2-7; D remains ambiguous. This CDR3 contains 14 residues. Trimming removed 0 bases at V and 7 bases at J, with 13 bases between. Looked up from germline, CDR1 is LGHNA and CDR2 is YSLEER. The CDR3 region has the DNA TGCGCCAGCAGCCAAGATCTTGCCCTACGGGAGCAGTACTTC. This encodes CASSQDLALREQYF.

V and J are TRBV6-5 and TRBJ1-4; D remains ambiguous. Germline V gene data show CDR1 as MNHEY and CDR2 as SVGAGI. Trimming took 5 bases from V and 0 from J, leaving 10 bases between them. The CDR3 has 15 amino acids. CDR3 amino acids: CASSLDGTTNEKLFF. In DNA, the CDR3 is TGTGCCAGCAGTCTAGACGGTACAACTAATGAAAAACTGTTTTTT.

The chain employs TRBV18 and TRBJ1-2; D ambiguous. The germline V and J ends were trimmed by 5 bases and 0 bases, with 19 bases remaining between them. Germline CDR1 is KGHSH and CDR2 is LQKENI. This CDR3 is built from 17 residues. The CDR3, as DNA: TGTGCCAGCTCATCGACGACCAGGCCCCCGGCTAACTATGGCTACACCTTC. This codes for CASSSTTRPPANYGYTF.

DNA of the CDR3: TGCGCCAGCAGCCAAGTAGGAAGGGAGGCTTTCTTT. This translates into CASSQVGREAFF. The chain links TRBV4-1 to TRBJ1-1; D is unclear. Trimming pared 1 base from V and 11 bases from J, leaving 11 bases between. Germline V gene lookup returns CDR1 MGHRA and CDR2 YSYEKL. The CDR3 extends over 12 amino acids.

This chain uses TRBV5-6 with TRBJ2-1; D might be TRBD2 (6 bases). This CDR3 region has 15 residues. Trimming took off 3 bases at V and 4 bases at J, with 14 bases between the two ends. Looked up from germline, CDR1 is SGHDT and CDR2 is YYEEEE. The CDR3 coding sequence is TGTGCCAGCAGCTCGCGGGGTATTGGTTACAATGAGCAGTTCTTC. Its protein product is CASSSRGIGYNEQFF.

Note on this clone: Sequence at one end of the junction differs from germline and may be a read error. The gene calls are TRBV10-3 and TRBJ1-4; weak D call: TRBD1 (5 bases). CDR3 length: 13 residues. Germline V CDR1 and CDR2: ENHRY, SYGVKD. The CDR3 loop reads CAISLGDADTLLF. DNA of the CDR3: TGTGCCATCAGCTTGGGCGATGCGGACACTCTTCTCTTT.

The V call is TRBV10-3, the J call TRBJ1-6, with a tentative D call TRBD1 (6 bases). The length of the CDR3 is 15 residues. The V gene lost 2 bases and the J gene lost 6 bases, with 11 bases spanning the gap. The germline CDR1 and CDR2 sequences are ENHRY and SYGVKD. CDR3 sequence reads: CAISEAGTSNSPLHF. The CDR3 DNA reads TGTGCCATCAGTGAGGCCGGGACAAGTAATTCACCCCTCCACTTT.